The clone carrying this T cell receptor (beta chain) showed up many times. Its antigen is not known. V dropped 4 bases and J dropped 2; count of bases not matched to a gene: 2. CDR3 length equals 16 residues. CDR1 LGHNA and CDR2 YSLEER come from the germline V gene. The data were obtained in a study of early T cells in non-severe SARS-CoV-2 infection. General study findings and limits: Anti-spike CD8 responses were favored in VDJdb matching, and private and CD4 specificities were missed.

Researchers tagged individual cDNA molecules with unique molecular identifiers. MiXCR, run by TCRdb on the 5' RACE reads, gives a single entry per CDR3 protein. The sample lists some 88,000 distinct CDR3 sequences, approximately 15% occurring once. The rearrangement links TRBV4-3 to TRBJ2-3; 14 nucleotides line up with TRBD2. The TCR comes from an adult who was a healthcare worker with PCR-confirmed SARS-CoV-2 infection or an uninfected control (not recorded which). The sample in question was whole blood, obtained at baseline. As DNA, the CDR3 is TGCGCCAGCAGCCCGACTAGCGGGAGGGCCACAGATACGCAGTATTTT. Protein sequence: CASSPTSGRATDTQYF.